This T cell receptor beta chain derives from a study of shared clonotypes between healthy human individuals. Findings and limits, study-wide: Naive CD4 clonotypes were shared across a handful of donors at roughly 5.5%.

Concerning this clone: Antigen unknown.

CDR3 length: 15 amino acids. The germline V and J ends were trimmed by 3 bases and 3 bases, with 15 bases remaining between them. Looked up from germline, CDR1 is SGHRS and CDR2 is YFSETQ. This table comes from immunoSEQ multiplex PCR, and its TCRdb copy is limited to in-frame clones, with some not included. The sample includes about 2 million clones, less than 95% seen only once; the top ten take around 1.1%. The naive CD8 fraction comprised CD45RO-negative cells positively selected for CCR7 and excluded terminally differentiated effector memory CD45RA+ cells. The source is a man between 18 and 29 years old in good health. The material sequenced was naive CD8+ T cells sorted from blood. The chain couples TRBV5-1 to TRBJ1-1; no definite D call. For the CDR3, the DNA is TGCGCCAGCAGCTCCCACGGGGAAACCTACACTGAAGCTTTCTTT. As protein: CASSSHGETYTEAFF.